This T cell receptor (beta chain) came from a study of T cell responses to AZD1222 COVID-19 vaccine (dated by TCRdb to the early 2020s). The study in broad terms: AZD1222 recipients whose second dose came at about 4 weeks and those whose second dose came at about 12 weeks were combined into one group, since spike-specific TCR depth and breadth did not differ between the two schedules. TCR sequencing was performed for fewer than 250 trial participants, of whom around 210 were given two doses of AZD1222 and some 26 were given two doses of MenACWY control vaccine. Trial participants were enrolled into age subgroups of 18-55, 56-69 and 70-plus years, which contained roughly 150, 30 and 60 TCR-sequenced participants, respectively.

Comment on this clone: The clone's antigen remains unknown. Sequence at one end of the junction differs from germline and may be a read error.

The CDR3 regions of human TCRbeta chains were analyzed by immunosequencing. The paper's processing steps were these. Repertoire TCRs were checked for matches against a reference library of SARS-CoV-2-specific TCRs that had been generated using the MIRA antigen-specificity platform. Breadth was defined as the fraction of unique TCRs that were SARS-CoV-2-associated. Depth was defined as the fraction of total T cells that were SARS-CoV-2-associated. Using the MIRA data, each spike-specific TCR was assigned both to the spike region to which the TCR was reactive and to a CD4 or CD8 class. Log10-transformed breadth and depth values were compared by one-way ANOVA with Sidak's multiple comparisons tests. Drawn from immuneACCESS, this table holds only the in-frame rearrangements with V and J called that TCRdb kept. Clones are partly lost; checked studies trace under half to an unresolved V gene and leave the rest unexplained. Clone size and the V and J calls come from that table; the DNA yielded D and trimming. Within this sample are more than 140,000 clones, with around nine tenths of them counted one time only. The ten largest clones capture under 5.5% of the sample.

Beyond this particular receptor, the publication reports: The 56-69-year group was small, and its depth increase did not reach significance, likely because of low power. The vaccine-associated CD4 TCRs covered the entire spike protein, and the dominant responses fell in regions 160-218 and 743-854. Spike-specific TCR breadth and depth rose significantly after two AZD1222 doses compared with day 0 and with MenACWY recipients. Participants were mostly white British, with more females than males. The authors suggested clonal diversity may have been underestimated. No day 14 peak-response samples were available, so repertoires were characterized only after the peak T cell response. Reportedly, close to half of the unique spike-specific TCRs recognized epitopes lying outside the regions that are mutated in the B.1.351 and B.1.1.7 variants. Conclusions about previously exposed vaccinees are limited because only six or seven AZD1222 recipients were SARS-CoV-2 seropositive at baseline.

This specimen's time point label, per the study, means: baseline before first vaccination. Vaccinee samples came from UK trials COV001 and COV002, including a single-blind randomized controlled phase 2/3 trial of AZD1222 (ChAdOx1 nCoV-19) in healthy adults. For TCRbeta chain sequencing, PBMC samples from trial participants were taken at day 0 and at day 28 after the second dose. CDR1 and CDR2 (LGHDT, YNNKEL) derive from the germline V gene (reference sequence). Including cysteine and phenylalanine, the CDR3 has 14 amino acids. The only DNA kept is the CDR3, 42 bases in frame from the first base. The material sequenced was peripheral blood, taken on day 0 of AZD1222 vaccination. The rearrangement combines TRBV3-1 (or the pseudogene TRBV3-2) with TRBJ1-2; no D gene is confidently identified. This sequence was found in an adult in good health. The DNA sequence is as follows: TGTGCCAGCAGCCAAGATTGCGACCGACTTCGTGCTAACTTC. Its translation is CASSQDCDRLRANF.